The sequence of this TCR beta chain was determined in a study of OX40 agonist ivuxolimab in advanced cancers. Looking at the study overall: The dose-escalation cohort was around 83% male, with a mean age of about 60 years, ranging about 23 to 90. Past anti-PD-1, anti-PD-L1 or anti-CTLA-4 therapy was accepted, and around 40% had received some. Overall study results and limits: Expanded clones were, on average, more numerous in CD8+ T cells than in CD4+.

Germline lookup yields CDR1 KGHSH and CDR2 LQKENI. The CDR3 has 16 residues. J gave up 8 bases and V 3 bases, and 13 bases lay outside the gene matches. Remarks on this clone: Its target is not known.

TCRdb's copy holds only in-frame clones and misses some; the assay was immunoSEQ multiplex PCR. The sample lists more than 65,000 clones; approximately 85% were seen once. The sequenced sample was CD4+ or CD8+ T cells sorted from blood, obtained in a trial of the OX40 agonist ivuxolimab. The origin of this receptor is an adult with an advanced solid tumor such as melanoma, head and neck, liver or kidney cancer. The chain combines TRBV18 with TRBJ1-2, with TRBD1 matching 9 bases. Here the CDR3 reads CASSPSTADRGVGYTF. The CDR3 DNA reads as TGTGCCAGCTCACCCTCTACAGCGGACAGGGGCGTCGGCTACACCTTC. The entire variable domain, with the rest obtained from reference TRBV18 and TRBJ1-2, is as follows: NAGVMQNPRHLVRRRGQEARLRCSPMKGHSHVYWYRQLPEEGLKFMVYLQKENIIDESGMPKERFSAEFPKEGPSILRIQQVVRGDSAAYFCASSPSTADRGVGYTFGSGTRLTVV.